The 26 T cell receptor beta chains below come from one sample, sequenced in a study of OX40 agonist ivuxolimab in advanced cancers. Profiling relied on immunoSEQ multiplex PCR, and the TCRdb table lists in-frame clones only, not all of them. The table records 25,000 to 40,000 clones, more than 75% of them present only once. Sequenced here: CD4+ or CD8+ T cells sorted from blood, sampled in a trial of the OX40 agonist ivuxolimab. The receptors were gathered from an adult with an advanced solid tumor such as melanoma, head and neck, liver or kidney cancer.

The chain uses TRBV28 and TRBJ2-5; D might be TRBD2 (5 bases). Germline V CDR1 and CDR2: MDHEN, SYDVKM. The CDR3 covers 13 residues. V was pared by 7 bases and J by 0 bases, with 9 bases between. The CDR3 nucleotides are TGTGCCAGCATAGGAGGTTACCAAGAGACCCAGTACTTC. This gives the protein CASIGGYQETQYF.

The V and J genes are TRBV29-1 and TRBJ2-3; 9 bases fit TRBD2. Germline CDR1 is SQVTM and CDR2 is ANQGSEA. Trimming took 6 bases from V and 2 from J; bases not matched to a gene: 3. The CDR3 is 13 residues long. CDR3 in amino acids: CSVAGLATDTQYF. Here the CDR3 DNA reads TGCAGCGTAGCGGGACTAGCCACAGATACGCAGTATTTT.

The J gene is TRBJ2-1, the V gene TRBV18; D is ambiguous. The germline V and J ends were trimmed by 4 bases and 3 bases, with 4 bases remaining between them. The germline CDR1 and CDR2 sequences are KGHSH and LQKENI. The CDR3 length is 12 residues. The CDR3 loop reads CASSLFYNEQFF. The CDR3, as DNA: TGTGCCAGCTCACTGTTCTACAATGAGCAGTTCTTC.

CDR3 coding DNA: TGCAGCGTTGAATCAGGACAGCCTGGAAACACAGATACGCAGTATTTT. Translated, it gives CSVESGQPGNTDTQYF. J is TRBJ2-3 and V is TRBV29-1; maybe TRBD1 (6 bases). Trimming removed 2 bases at V and 2 bases at J, with 17 bases between. Germline CDR1 is SQVTM and CDR2 is ANQGSEA. The length of the CDR3 is 16 residues.

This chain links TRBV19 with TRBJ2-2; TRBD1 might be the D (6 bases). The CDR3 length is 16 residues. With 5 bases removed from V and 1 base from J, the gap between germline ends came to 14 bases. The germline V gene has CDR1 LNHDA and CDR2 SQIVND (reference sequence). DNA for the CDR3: TGTGCCAGTAGTGGGTCAGGGGCCAGGAACACCGGGGAGCTGTTTTTT. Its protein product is CASSGSGARNTGELFF.

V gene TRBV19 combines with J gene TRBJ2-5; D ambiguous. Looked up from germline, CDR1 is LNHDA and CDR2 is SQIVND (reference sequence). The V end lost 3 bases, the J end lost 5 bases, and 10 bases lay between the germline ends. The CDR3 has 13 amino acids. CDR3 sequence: CASSMRISETQYF. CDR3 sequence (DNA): TGTGCCAGTAGTATGAGAATCTCTGAGACCCAGTACTTC.

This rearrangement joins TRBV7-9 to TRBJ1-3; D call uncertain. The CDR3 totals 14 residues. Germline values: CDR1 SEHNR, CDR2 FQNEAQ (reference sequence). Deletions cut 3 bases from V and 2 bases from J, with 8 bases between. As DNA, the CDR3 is TGTGCCAGCAGCTTCTCCCAAACTGGAAACACCATATATTTT. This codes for CASSFSQTGNTIYF.

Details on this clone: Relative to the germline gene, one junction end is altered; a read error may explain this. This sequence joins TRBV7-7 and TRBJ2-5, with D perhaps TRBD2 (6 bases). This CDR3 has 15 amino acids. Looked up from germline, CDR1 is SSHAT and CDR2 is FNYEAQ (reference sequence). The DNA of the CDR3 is TGTGCTAGCAGCTTAGGGGACTGGAACCAAGAGACCCAGTACTTC. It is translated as CASSLGDWNQETQYF.

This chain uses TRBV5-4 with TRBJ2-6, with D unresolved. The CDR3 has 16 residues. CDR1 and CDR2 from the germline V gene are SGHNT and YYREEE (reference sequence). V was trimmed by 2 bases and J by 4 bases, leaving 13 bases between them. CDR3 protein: CASSLGIDSGANVLTF. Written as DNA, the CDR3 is TGTGCCAGCAGCTTAGGTATAGACTCGGGGGCCAACGTCCTGACTTTC.

CDR3 DNA: TGTGCCAGCAGCCCTCATCCGGGGACGTCAGGTGGGACCCAGTACTTC. Its translation is CASSPHPGTSGGTQYF. V usage is TRBV9 and J usage is TRBJ2-5; D tentatively fits TRBD1 or TRBD2 (5 bases each). From germline, CDR1 is SGDLS and CDR2 YYNGEE. The CDR3 is 16 amino acids. The V end was cut by 4 bases, the J end by 7 bases, with 23 bases between.

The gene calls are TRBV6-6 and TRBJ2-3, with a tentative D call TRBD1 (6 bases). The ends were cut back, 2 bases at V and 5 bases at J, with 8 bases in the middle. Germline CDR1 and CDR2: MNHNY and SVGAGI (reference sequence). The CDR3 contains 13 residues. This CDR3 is CASSYGGKDTQYF. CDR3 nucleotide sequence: TGTGCCAGCAGTTACGGGGGCAAAGATACGCAGTATTTT.

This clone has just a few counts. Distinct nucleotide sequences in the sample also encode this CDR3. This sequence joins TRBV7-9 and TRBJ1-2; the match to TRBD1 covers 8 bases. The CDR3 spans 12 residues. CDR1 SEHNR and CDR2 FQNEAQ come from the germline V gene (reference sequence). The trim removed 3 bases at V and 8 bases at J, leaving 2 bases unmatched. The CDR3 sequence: CASSFDRGGYTF. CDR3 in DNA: TGTGCCAGCAGCTTCGACAGGGGCGGCTACACCTTC.

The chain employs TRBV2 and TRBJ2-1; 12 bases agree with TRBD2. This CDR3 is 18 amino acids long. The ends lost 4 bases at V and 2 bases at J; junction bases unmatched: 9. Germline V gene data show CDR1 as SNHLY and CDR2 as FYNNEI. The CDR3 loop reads CASSGFQASGRAYNEQFF. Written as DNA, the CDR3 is TGTGCCAGCAGTGGTTTTCAAGCTAGCGGGAGGGCCTACAATGAGCAGTTCTTC.

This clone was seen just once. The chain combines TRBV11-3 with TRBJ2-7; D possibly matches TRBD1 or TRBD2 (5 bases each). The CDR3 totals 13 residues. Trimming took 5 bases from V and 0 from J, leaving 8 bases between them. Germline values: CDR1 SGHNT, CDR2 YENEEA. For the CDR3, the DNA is TGTGCCAGCAGCCGAGGGGTCTCCTACGAGCAGTACTTC. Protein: CASSRGVSYEQYF.

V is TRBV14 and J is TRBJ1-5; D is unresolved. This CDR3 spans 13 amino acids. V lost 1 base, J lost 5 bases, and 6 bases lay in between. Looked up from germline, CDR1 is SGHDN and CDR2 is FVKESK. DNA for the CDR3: TGTGCCAGCAGCCAAGGGGTTCATCAGCCCCAGCATTTT. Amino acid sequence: CASSQGVHQPQHF.

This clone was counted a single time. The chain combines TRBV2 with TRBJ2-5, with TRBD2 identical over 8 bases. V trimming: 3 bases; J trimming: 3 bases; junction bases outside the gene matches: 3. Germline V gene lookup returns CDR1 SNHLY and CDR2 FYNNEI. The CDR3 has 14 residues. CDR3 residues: CASSDGRAKETQYF. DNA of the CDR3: TGTGCCAGCAGTGACGGGAGGGCCAAAGAGACCCAGTACTTC. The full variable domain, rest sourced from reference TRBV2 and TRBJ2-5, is EPEVTQTPSHQVTQMGQEVILRCVPISNHLYFYWYRQILGQKVEFLVSFYNNEISEKSEIFDDQFSVERPDGSNFTLKIRSTKLEDSAMYFCASSDGRAKETQYFGPGTRLLVL.

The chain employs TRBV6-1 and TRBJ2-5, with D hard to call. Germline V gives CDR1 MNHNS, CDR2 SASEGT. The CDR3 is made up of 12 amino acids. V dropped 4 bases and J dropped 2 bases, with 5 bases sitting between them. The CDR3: CASSAWQETQYF. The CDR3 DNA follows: TGTGCCAGCAGTGCCTGGCAAGAGACCCAGTACTTC.

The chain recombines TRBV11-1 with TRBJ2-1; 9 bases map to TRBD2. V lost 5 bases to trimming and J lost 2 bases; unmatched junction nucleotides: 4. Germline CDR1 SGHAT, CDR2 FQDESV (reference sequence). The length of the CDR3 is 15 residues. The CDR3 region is CASSLSGRAYNEQFF. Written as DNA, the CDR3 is TGTGCCAGCAGCCTTAGCGGGAGAGCCTACAATGAGCAGTTCTTC.

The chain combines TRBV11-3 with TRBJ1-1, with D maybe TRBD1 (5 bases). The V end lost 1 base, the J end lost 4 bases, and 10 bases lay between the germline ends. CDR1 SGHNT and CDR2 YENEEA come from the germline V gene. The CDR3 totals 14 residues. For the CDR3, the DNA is TGTGCCAGCAGCTTAGGCAGGGCTTCCACTGAAGCTTTCTTT. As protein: CASSLGRASTEAFF.

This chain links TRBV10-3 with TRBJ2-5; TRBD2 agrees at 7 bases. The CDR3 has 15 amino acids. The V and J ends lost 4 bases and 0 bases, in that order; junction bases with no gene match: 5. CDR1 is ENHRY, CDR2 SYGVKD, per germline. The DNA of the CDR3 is TGTGCCATCAGTGGGGGGGGAGAGTACCAAGAGACCCAGTACTTC. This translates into CAISGGGEYQETQYF.

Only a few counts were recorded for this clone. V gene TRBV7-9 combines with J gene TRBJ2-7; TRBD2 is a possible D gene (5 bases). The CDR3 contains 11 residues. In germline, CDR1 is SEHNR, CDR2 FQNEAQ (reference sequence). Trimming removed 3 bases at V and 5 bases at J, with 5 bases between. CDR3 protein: CASSFGDEQYF. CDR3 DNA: TGTGCCAGCAGCTTCGGGGACGAGCAGTACTTC.

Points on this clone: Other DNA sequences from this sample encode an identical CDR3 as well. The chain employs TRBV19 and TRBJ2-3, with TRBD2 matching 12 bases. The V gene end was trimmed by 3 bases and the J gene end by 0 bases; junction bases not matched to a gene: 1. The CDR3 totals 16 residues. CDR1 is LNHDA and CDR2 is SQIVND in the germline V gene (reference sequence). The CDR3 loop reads CASSIGLAGSTDTQYF. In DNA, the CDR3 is TGTGCCAGTAGTATCGGACTAGCGGGAAGCACAGATACGCAGTATTTT. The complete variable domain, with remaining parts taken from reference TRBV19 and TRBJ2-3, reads DGGITQSPKYLFRKEGQNVTLSCEQNLNHDAMYWYRQDPGQGLRLIYYSQIVNDFQKGDIAEGYSVSREKKESFPLTVTSAQKNPTAFYLCASSIGLAGSTDTQYFGPGTRLTVL.

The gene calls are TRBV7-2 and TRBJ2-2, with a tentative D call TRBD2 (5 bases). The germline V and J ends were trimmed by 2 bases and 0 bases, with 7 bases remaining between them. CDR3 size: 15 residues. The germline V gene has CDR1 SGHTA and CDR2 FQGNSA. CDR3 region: CASSLMTTNTGELFF. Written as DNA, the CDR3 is TGTGCCAGCAGCTTAATGACTACGAACACCGGGGAGCTGTTTTTT. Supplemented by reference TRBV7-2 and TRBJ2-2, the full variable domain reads GAGVSQSPSNKVTEKGKDVELRCDPISGHTALYWYRQSLGQGLEFLIYFQGNSAPDKSGLPSDRFSAERTGGSVSTLTIQRTQQEDSAVYLCASSLMTTNTGELFFGEGSRLTVL.

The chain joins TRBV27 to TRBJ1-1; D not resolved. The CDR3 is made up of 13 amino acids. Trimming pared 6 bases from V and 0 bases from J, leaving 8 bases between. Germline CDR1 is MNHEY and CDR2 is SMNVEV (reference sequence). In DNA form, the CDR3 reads TGTGCCAGCAGCCTTTTCATGAACACTGAAGCTTTCTTT. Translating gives CASSLFMNTEAFF.

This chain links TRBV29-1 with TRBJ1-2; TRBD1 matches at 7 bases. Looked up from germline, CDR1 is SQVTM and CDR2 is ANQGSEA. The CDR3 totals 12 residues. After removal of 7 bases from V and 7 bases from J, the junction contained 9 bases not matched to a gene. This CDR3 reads CSDLDRARGYTF. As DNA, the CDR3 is TGCAGCGACTTAGACAGGGCCCGTGGCTACACCTTC. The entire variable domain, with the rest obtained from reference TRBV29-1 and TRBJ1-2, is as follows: SAVISQKPSRDICQRGTSLTIQCQVDSQVTMMFWYRQQPGQSLTLIATANQGSEATYESGFVIDKFPISRPNLTFSTLTVSNMSPEDSSIYLCSDLDRARGYTFGSGTRLTVV.

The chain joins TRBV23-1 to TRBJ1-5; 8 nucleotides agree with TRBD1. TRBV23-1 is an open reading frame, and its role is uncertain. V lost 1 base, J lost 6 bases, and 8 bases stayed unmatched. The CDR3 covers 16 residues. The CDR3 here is CASSQWRPGGRQPQHF. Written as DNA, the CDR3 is TGCGCCAGCAGTCAATGGAGGCCAGGGGGCCGTCAGCCCCAGCATTTT.